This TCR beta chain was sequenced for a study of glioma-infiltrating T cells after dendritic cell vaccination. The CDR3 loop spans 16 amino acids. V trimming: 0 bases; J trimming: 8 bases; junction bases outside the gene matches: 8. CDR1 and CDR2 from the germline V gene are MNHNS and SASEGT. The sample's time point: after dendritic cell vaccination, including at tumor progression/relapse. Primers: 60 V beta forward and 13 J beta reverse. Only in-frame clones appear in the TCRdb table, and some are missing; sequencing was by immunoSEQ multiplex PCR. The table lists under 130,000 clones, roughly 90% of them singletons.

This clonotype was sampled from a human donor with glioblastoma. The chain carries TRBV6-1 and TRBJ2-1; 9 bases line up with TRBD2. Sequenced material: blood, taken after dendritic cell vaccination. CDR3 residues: CASSEAFGTSKYEQFF. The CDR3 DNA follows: TGTGCCAGCAGTGAAGCGTTTGGGACTAGCAAGTATGAGCAGTTCTTC.